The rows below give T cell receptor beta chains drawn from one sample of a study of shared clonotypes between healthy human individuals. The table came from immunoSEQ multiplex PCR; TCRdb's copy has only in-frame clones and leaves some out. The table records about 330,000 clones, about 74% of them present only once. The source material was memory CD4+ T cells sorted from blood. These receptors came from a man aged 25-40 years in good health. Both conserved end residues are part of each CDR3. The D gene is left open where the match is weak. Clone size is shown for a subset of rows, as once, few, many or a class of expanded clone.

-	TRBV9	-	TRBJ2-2	TGTGCCAGCAGCGTAGATACAGGAGGTTGGACCGGGGAGCTGTTTTTT	CASSVDTGGWTGELFF
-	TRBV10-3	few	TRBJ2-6	TGTGCCATCAGTGGTGAAACAGGCAGATCTGGGGCCAACGTCCTGACTTTC	CAISGETGRSGANVLTF
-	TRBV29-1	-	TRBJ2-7	TGCAGCGTTGTGCAGAGCCCTAGCTACGAGCAGTACTTC	CSVVQSPSYEQYF
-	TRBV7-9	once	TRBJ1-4	TGTGCCAGCAGCTTAGACCGAAGAGCAACTAATGAAAAACTGTTTTTT	CASSLDRRATNEKLFF
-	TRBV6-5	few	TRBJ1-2	TGTGCCAGCAGTTACGGCAGGGGTTATGGCTACACCTTC	CASSYGRGYGYTF
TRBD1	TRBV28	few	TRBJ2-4	TGTGCCAGCAGGGGACAGGGAAAAAACATTCAGTACTTC	CASRGQGKNIQYF
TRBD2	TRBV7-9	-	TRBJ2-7	TGTGCCAGCAGCCACGGACTAGGTGCGGGTGAGCAGTACTTC	CASSHGLGAGEQYF
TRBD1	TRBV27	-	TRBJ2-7	TGTGCCAGCAGTTTATTTGGGGACAGGGGCGATTACTACGAGCAGTACTTC	CASSLFGDRGDYYEQYF
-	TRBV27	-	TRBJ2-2	TGTGCCAGCCGTCCGGGACATCCGGGGGCCGGGGAGCTGTTTTTT	CASRPGHPGAGELFF
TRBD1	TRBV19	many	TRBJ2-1	TGTGCCAGTAGTGAAGACAGGGGCCCTCGGAATGAGCAGTTCTTC	CASSEDRGPRNEQFF
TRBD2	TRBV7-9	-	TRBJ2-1	TGTGCCAGCAGCTTAAGTCTAGCGGGTACCTACAATGAGCAGTTCTTC	CASSLSLAGTYNEQFF
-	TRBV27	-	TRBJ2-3	TGTGCCAGCAGTCTCAGGGTTCCGGGCACAGATACGCAGTATTTT	CASSLRVPGTDTQYF
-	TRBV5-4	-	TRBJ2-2	TGTGCCAGCAGCTTATCAGCGAACACCGGGGAGCTGTTTTTT	CASSLSANTGELFF
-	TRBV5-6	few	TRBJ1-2	TGTGCCAGCAGCGTGGGGGTCGGACAGAACTATGGCTACACCTTC	CASSVGVGQNYGYTF
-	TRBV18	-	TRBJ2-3	TGTGCCAGCTCTCGGGAAGCAGGCACAGATACGCAGTATTTT	CASSREAGTDTQYF
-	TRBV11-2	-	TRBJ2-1	TGTGCCAGCAGCTTAGCTGCCTACAATGAGCAGTTCTTC	CASSLAAYNEQFF
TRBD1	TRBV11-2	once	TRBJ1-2	TGTGCCAGCAGCCCAGCGATTGGACAGGGTAGACCCTTC	CASSPAIGQGRPF
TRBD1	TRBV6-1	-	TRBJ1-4	TGTGCCAGCAGGGGACAGGGGGCAACTAATGAAAAACTGTTTTTT	CASRGQGATNEKLFF
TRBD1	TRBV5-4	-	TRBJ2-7	TGTGCCAGCAGCGCCTTGGACAGGGGAAGCTCCTACGAGCAGTACTTC	CASSALDRGSSYEQYF
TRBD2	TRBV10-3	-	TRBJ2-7	TGTGCCTCCCGAGGGCTAGCGGGAGACTACGAGCAGTACTTC	CASRGLAGDYEQYF
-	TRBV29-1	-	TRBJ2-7	TGCAGCGCTGGGAGGAGTTTCTACGAGCAGTACTTC	CSAGRSFYEQYF
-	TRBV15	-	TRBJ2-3	TGTGCCACCAGCAGAGATGGGGGAAGGGACCCGCAGTATTTT	CATSRDGGRDPQYF
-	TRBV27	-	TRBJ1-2	TGTGCCAGCAGTTCCTCGTGGGGGGGGGCCCACGGCTATGGCTACACCTTC	CASSSSWGGAHGYGYTF
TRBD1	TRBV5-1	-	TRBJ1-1	TGCGCCAGCAGCGTACCGACAGGGGCGAACACTGAAGCTTTCTTT	CASSVPTGANTEAFF
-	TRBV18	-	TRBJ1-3	TGTGCCAGCTCATCGGGACTCTCGAGCTCTGGAAACACCATATATTTT	CASSSGLSSSGNTIYF
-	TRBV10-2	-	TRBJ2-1	TGCGCCAGCAGTAAGGACAGCTCCTACAATGAGCAGTTCTTC	CASSKDSSYNEQFF